Below, 30 T cell receptor beta chains from the same sample are listed, as sequenced in a study of blood T cell repertoires in COVID-19. Profiled with immunoSEQ multiplex PCR; TCRdb holds only in-frame clones, not every one. Here the sample spans around 100,000 clones, around nine tenths being singletons. Sequenced material: peripheral blood. These receptors all stem from a woman aged 70-85 years who had recovered from COVID-19.

The chain employs TRBV19 and TRBJ2-3, with TRBD1 as a possible D gene (6 bases). Germline V gives CDR1 LNHDA, CDR2 SQIVND (reference sequence). The V end lost 3 bases, the J end lost 0 bases, and 10 bases lay between the germline ends. This CDR3 is 15 amino acids long. CDR3 protein: CASSIETGSTDTQYF. In nucleotides, the CDR3 is TGTGCCAGTAGTATTGAGACAGGTAGCACAGATACGCAGTATTTT. Combining the CDR3 with reference TRBV19 and TRBJ2-3 gives the whole variable domain DGGITQSPKYLFRKEGQNVTLSCEQNLNHDAMYWYRQDPGQGLRLIYYSQIVNDFQKGDIAEGYSVSREKKESFPLTVTSAQKNPTAFYLCASSIETGSTDTQYFGPGTRLTVL.

This clone has only one observation. This sequence joins TRBV2 and TRBJ2-5; 9 positions match TRBD2. The CDR3 spans 15 residues. CDR1 SNHLY and CDR2 FYNNEI come from the germline V gene. The junction had 9 bases not matched to a gene; V was cut back by 1 base and J by 9 bases. The CDR3 nucleotides read TGTGCCAGCAGTGAAGAAATGGGACTAGCATTTCCCCAGTACTTC. It encodes CASSEEMGLAFPQYF.

The chain has TRBV5-1 and TRBJ1-4; TRBD1 matches at 8 bases. Looked up from germline, CDR1 is SGHRS and CDR2 is YFSETQ. This CDR3 has 15 amino acids. Trimming cost V 0 bases and J 6 bases; bases outside gene matches: 4. The CDR3 coding sequence is TGCGCCAGCAGCTTGGCCCCGGGACAGGATGAAAAACTGTTTTTT. It yields the protein CASSLAPGQDEKLFF.

V usage is TRBV5-1 and J usage is TRBJ1-3, with TRBD1 matching over 7 bases. The CDR3 extends over 14 amino acids. J lost 2 bases, V lost 4 bases, and 3 bases had no gene match. In germline, CDR1 is SGHRS, CDR2 YFSETQ. Here the CDR3 DNA reads TGCGCCAGCAGCGCGGGGACAGCTGGAAACACCATATATTTT. Its protein is CASSAGTAGNTIYF.

The chain joins TRBV6-1 to TRBJ2-7; 7 bases are a match to TRBD1. Germline trimming cut 2 bases from V and 2 bases from J; bases unmatched to any gene: 9. CDR1 is MNHNS, CDR2 SASEGT, per germline. The CDR3 consists of 16 residues. CDR3 in amino acids: CASSEPGQPPPYEQYF. Written as DNA, the CDR3 is TGTGCCAGCAGTGAACCGGGACAGCCCCCCCCCTACGAGCAGTACTTC.

This rearrangement joins TRBV27 to TRBJ2-1; possible D gene TRBD2, 6 bases. The CDR3 has 16 residues. CDR1 is MNHEY, CDR2 SMNVEV, per germline (reference sequence). The germline V and J ends were trimmed by 4 bases and 3 bases, with 16 bases remaining between them. The CDR3, as DNA: TGTGCCAGCAGTTCCCCGTGGCTAGCGATCTACAATGAGCAGTTCTTC. This gives the protein CASSSPWLAIYNEQFF.

This sequence joins TRBV4-3 and TRBJ2-1; D is undetermined. V lost 0 bases and J 2 bases, leaving 5 bases between the germline ends. Looked up from germline, CDR1 is LGHNA and CDR2 is YSLEER. The CDR3 covers 14 residues. The CDR3 sequence is CASSQESPYNEQFF. The DNA for the CDR3 is TGCGCCAGCAGCCAAGAGTCTCCCTACAATGAGCAGTTCTTC.

The V call is TRBV7-2, the J call TRBJ2-3; D ambiguous. CDR1 and CDR2 from the germline V gene are SGHTA and FQGNSA. Deletions cut 0 bases from V and 0 bases from J, with 13 bases between. The CDR3 length is 17 residues. CDR3 nucleotides: TGTGCCAGCAGCTTAGCCCACTATGTCCCTAGCACAGATACGCAGTATTTT. It specifies CASSLAHYVPSTDTQYF.

In this sample, this clone turned up once. This rearrangement joins TRBV12-3 or TRBV12-4 to TRBJ1-5; no reliable D call. The length of the CDR3 is 13 residues. The V and J ends lost 8 bases and 6 bases respectively, with 14 bases between them. The CDR3 loop reads CASARQVGQPQHF. For the CDR3, the DNA is TGTGCCAGCGCCCGGCAGGTCGGTCAGCCCCAGCATTTT.

This clone has a handful of counts. This chain joins TRBV2 and TRBJ1-6; tentatively, D is TRBD1 (5 bases). Germline loops: CDR1 SNHLY, CDR2 FYNNEI. V lost 7 bases and J 0 bases, leaving 13 bases between the germline ends. CDR3 length: 16 residues. The CDR3 DNA sequence: TGTGCCAGCAATGGGGAGGGGAGCTCCTATAATTCACCCCTCCACTTT. Translated: CASNGEGSSYNSPLHF.

The chain combines TRBV19 with TRBJ2-7, with 8 bases lining up with TRBD1. The CDR3 totals 15 residues. V dropped 1 base and J dropped 3; count of bases not matched to a gene: 5. Germline values: CDR1 LNHDA, CDR2 SQIVND (reference sequence). The CDR3 here is CASSIVFGQGYEQYF. DNA for the CDR3: TGTGCCAGTAGTATAGTTTTCGGACAGGGCTACGAGCAGTACTTC.

The V call is TRBV7-9, the J call TRBJ2-1; D is possibly TRBD2 (7 bases). The CDR3 spans 16 residues. The germline V gene has CDR1 SEHNR and CDR2 FQNEAQ (reference sequence). The germline V and J ends were trimmed by 4 bases and 6 bases, with 19 bases remaining between them. The CDR3 nucleotides are TGTGCCAGCAGCTCCCTGAGGGGGGGGGCCGGCAATGAGCAGTTCTTC. Translation gives CASSSLRGGAGNEQFF.

This chain links TRBV3-1 (or the pseudogene TRBV3-2) with TRBJ2-7; 15 bases align to TRBD2. The CDR3 covers 17 residues. Germline V lookup: CDR1 LGHDT, CDR2 YNNKEL (reference sequence). Trimming removed 4 bases from V and 5 bases from J; junction bases left unmatched: 9. The DNA of the CDR3 is TGTGCCAGCAGCCCCAAACTGGGACTAGCGGGAGGCAACGAGCAGTACTTC. The encoded protein is CASSPKLGLAGGNEQYF.

CDR3 DNA: TGTGCCAGCAGTTTTAGGGGGCCTGTCGAGCAGTACTTC. Translating it yields CASSFRGPVEQYF. The gene calls are TRBV27 and TRBJ2-7; the match to TRBD1 covers 7 bases. Looked up from germline, CDR1 is MNHEY and CDR2 is SMNVEV (reference sequence). J was trimmed by 6 bases and V by 3 bases; bases with no gene match: 5. CDR3 length equals 13 residues.

This clone was found once. The chain recombines TRBV14 with TRBJ1-1; D is perhaps TRBD1 (6 bases). The CDR3 runs to 17 residues. Per the germline V gene, CDR1 is SGHDN and CDR2 is FVKESK. V was clipped by 0 bases and J by 1 base, with 15 bases between them. CDR3 sequence: CASSQDPAHRENTEAFF. DNA for the CDR3: TGTGCCAGCAGCCAAGATCCCGCCCACAGGGAGAACACTGAAGCTTTCTTT.

The chain is built from TRBV29-1 and TRBJ2-7; possibly TRBD2 for D (7 bases). Germline V lookup: CDR1 SQVTM, CDR2 ANQGSEA. Trimming shortened V by 6 bases and J by 6 bases, and 21 bases separated the two germline ends. The CDR3 loop spans 14 amino acids. CDR3 DNA: TGCAGCGTGAAGAAGGGGGGGGCCTGGGGCGAGCAGTACTTC. This codes for CSVKKGGAWGEQYF.

V is TRBV7-2 and J is TRBJ2-3; 7 bases match TRBD2. Germline CDR1 SGHTA, CDR2 FQGNSA. V lost 0 bases and J lost 1; bases outside the gene matches: 7. The CDR3 extends over 17 amino acids. This CDR3 is CASSLARGAGGTDTQYF. The CDR3 DNA is TGTGCCAGCAGCTTAGCACGAGGTGCGGGGGGCACAGATACGCAGTATTTT.

This rearrangement joins TRBV7-6 to TRBJ2-7; TRBD1 is a possible D gene (5 bases). The CDR3 has 13 residues. The ends were cut back, 7 bases at V and 5 bases at J, with 15 bases in the middle. The germline gives CDR1 SGHVS, CDR2 FNYEAQ. CDR3 DNA sequence: TGTGCCAGCACCTTGGGGCAGGGCCACGAGCAGTACTTC. This translates into CASTLGQGHEQYF. Looking up the rest from reference TRBV7-6 and TRBJ2-7 gives the full variable domain: GAGVSQSPRYKVTKRGQDVALRCDPISGHVSLYWYRQALGQGPEFLTYFNYEAQQDKSGLPNDRFSAERPEGSISTLTIQRTEQRDSAMYRCASTLGQGHEQYFGPGTRLTVT.

The V gene is TRBV7-2, the J gene TRBJ2-6, with D possibly being TRBD1 (5 bases). The germline V and J ends were trimmed by 2 bases and 0 bases, with 14 bases remaining between them. CDR3 length: 18 amino acids. CDR1 is SGHTA, CDR2 FQGNSA, per germline. Here the CDR3 DNA reads TGTGCCAGCAGCTTATCTTACGGACATACCTCTGGGGCCAACGTCCTGACTTTC. Translation gives CASSLSYGHTSGANVLTF. Together with reference TRBV7-2 and TRBJ2-6, the CDR3 gives the full variable domain: GAGVSQSPSNKVTEKGKDVELRCDPISGHTALYWYRQSLGQGLEFLIYFQGNSAPDKSGLPSDRFSAERTGGSVSTLTIQRTQQEDSAVYLCASSLSYGHTSGANVLTFGAGSRLTVL.

J is TRBJ2-1 and V is TRBV2; 8 bases fit TRBD2. J lost 6 bases, V lost 7 bases, and 11 bases had no gene match. CDR1 is SNHLY and CDR2 is FYNNEI in the germline V gene. This CDR3 has 15 amino acids. CDR3 DNA sequence: TGTGCCAGCACCCCCAAGCGGGGGTCTCGCAATGAGCAGTTCTTC. Residues: CASTPKRGSRNEQFF.

The rearrangement uses TRBV7-2 and TRBJ1-2; 8 bases are a match to TRBD1. The CDR3 length is 16 residues. V dropped 0 bases and J dropped 4; count of bases not matched to a gene: 7. Germline V gives CDR1 SGHTA, CDR2 FQGNSA. The CDR3 region is CASSLAPGQAFYGYTF. In nucleotides, the CDR3 is TGTGCCAGCAGCTTAGCCCCGGGACAGGCCTTCTATGGCTACACCTTC. Full variable domain (remainder filled in from reference TRBV7-2 and TRBJ1-2): GAGVSQSPSNKVTEKGKDVELRCDPISGHTALYWYRQSLGQGLEFLIYFQGNSAPDKSGLPSDRFSAERTGGSVSTLTIQRTQQEDSAVYLCASSLAPGQAFYGYTFGSGTRLTVV.

This chain joins TRBV19 and TRBJ2-1; 9 positions match TRBD2. V was pared by 11 bases and J by 8 bases, with 10 bases of the junction left unmatched. CDR3 length: 13 residues. Germline CDR1 LNHDA, CDR2 SQIVND (reference sequence). CDR3 nucleotides: TGTGCCGCTGGGCGGGAGGGCCTCGATGAGCAGTTCTTC. Protein product: CAAGREGLDEQFF.

This clone occurred a few times. V usage is TRBV7-3 and J usage is TRBJ2-3, with D possibly TRBD1 on 6 matching bases. CDR1 is SGHTA, CDR2 FQGTGA, per germline. Trimming shortened V by 5 bases and J by 2 bases, and 11 bases separated the two germline ends. This CDR3 has 14 amino acids. CDR3 residues: CASSKQGPTDTQYF. Written as DNA, the CDR3 is TGTGCCAGCAGCAAACAGGGCCCCACAGATACGCAGTATTTT.

J is TRBJ2-2 and V is TRBV11-2, with D unclear. Germline V gene sequence: CDR1 SGHAT, CDR2 FQNNGV. V lost 4 bases and J 6 bases, leaving 24 bases between the germline ends. This CDR3 has 18 amino acids. Here the CDR3 reads CASSSLRLSIIVPGELFF. DNA for the CDR3: TGTGCCAGCAGCTCCCTCAGGTTATCAATTATAGTCCCCGGGGAGCTGTTTTTT.

This clone was observed a handful of times. This chain uses TRBV15 with TRBJ1-5; no clear D. V lost 0 bases and J 6 bases, leaving 12 bases between the germline ends. CDR3 length: 15 amino acids. CDR1 is LNHNV and CDR2 is YYDKDF in the germline V gene (reference sequence). In DNA form, the CDR3 reads TGTGCCACCAGCAGAGATTTGGAGGGCGGTCAGCCCCAGCATTTT. Amino acid sequence: CATSRDLEGGQPQHF.

The V gene is TRBV6-5, the J gene TRBJ2-5, with 8 bases aligning to TRBD1. This CDR3 region has 14 residues. The V gene's germline CDR1 is MNHEY and CDR2 SVGAGI. With 5 bases clipped from V and 6 bases from J, the junction kept 8 bases outside the gene matches. The CDR3 nucleotides are TGTGCCAGCAGTACCGGACAGGGAGAACAGACCCAGTACTTC. The encoded protein is CASSTGQGEQTQYF.

CDR3 loop: CASSLPGGNTEAFF. CDR3 bases: TGTGCCAGCAGCTTACCAGGGGGGAACACTGAAGCTTTCTTT. The chain couples TRBV5-4 to TRBJ1-1; 7 positions agree with TRBD1. Looked up from germline, CDR1 is SGHNT and CDR2 is YYREEE (reference sequence). Trimming removed 2 bases from V and 1 base from J; junction bases left unmatched: 2. The CDR3 consists of 14 residues.

This rearrangement joins TRBV18 to TRBJ1-2; 9 bases line up with TRBD1. Germline V gene lookup returns CDR1 KGHSH and CDR2 LQKENI. With V trimmed by 2 bases and J by 0 bases, 10 bases remained unmatched. The CDR3 contains 18 residues. The CDR3 DNA follows: TGTGCCAGCTCACCATTAAGTGGGACAGGGCCCTCTAACTATGGCTACACCTTC. Protein sequence: CASSPLSGTGPSNYGYTF.

The chain uses TRBV30 and TRBJ1-5, with D tentatively TRBD1 (5 bases). The CDR3 covers 15 residues. V lost 2 bases, J lost 0 bases, and 11 bases lay in between. Germline V gene lookup returns CDR1 GTSNPN and CDR2 SVGIG (reference sequence). The CDR3 here is CAWSQGFYSNQPQHF. CDR3 DNA: TGTGCCTGGAGTCAGGGATTTTATAGCAATCAGCCCCAGCATTTT.

V and J are TRBV4-3 and TRBJ1-5; D is undetermined. The V end was cut by 1 base, the J end by 3 bases, with 13 bases between. The length of the CDR3 is 16 residues. CDR1 LGHNA and CDR2 YSLEER come from the germline V gene. CDR3 in amino acids: CASSQGWADNNQPQHF. CDR3 coding DNA: TGCGCCAGCAGCCAAGGGTGGGCAGACAACAATCAGCCCCAGCATTTT.